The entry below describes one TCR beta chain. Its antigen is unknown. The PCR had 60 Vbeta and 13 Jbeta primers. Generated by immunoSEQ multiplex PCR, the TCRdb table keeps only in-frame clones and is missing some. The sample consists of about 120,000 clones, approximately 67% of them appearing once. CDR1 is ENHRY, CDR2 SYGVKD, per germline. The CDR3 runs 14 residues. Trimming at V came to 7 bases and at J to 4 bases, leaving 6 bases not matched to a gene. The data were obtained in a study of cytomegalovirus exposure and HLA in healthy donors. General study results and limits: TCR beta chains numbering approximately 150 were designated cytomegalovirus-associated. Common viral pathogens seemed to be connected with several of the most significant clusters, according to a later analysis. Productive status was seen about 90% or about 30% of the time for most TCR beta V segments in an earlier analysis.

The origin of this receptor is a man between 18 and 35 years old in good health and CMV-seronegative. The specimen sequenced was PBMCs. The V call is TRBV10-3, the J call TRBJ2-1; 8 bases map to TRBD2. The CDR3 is CAIKGTRGYNEQFF. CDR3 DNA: TGTGCCATCAAGGGGACTAGGGGGTACAATGAGCAGTTCTTC.